The clone carrying this T cell receptor (beta chain) appeared a few times. This sample was taken from a study of blood T cell repertoires in COVID-19. Between the trimmed V and J ends, which lost 10 bases and 10 bases, there was a span of 20 bases. The CDR3 length is 14 residues. The germline V gene has CDR1 SNHLY and CDR2 FYNNEI. Measured with immunoSEQ multiplex PCR; TCRdb has only the in-frame clones, and not every one. Among 110,000 or so clones listed, 71% were seen once. The receptor was isolated from a woman between 40 and 55 years old with acute or convalescent COVID-19. The sample taken for sequencing was peripheral blood. The V call is TRBV2, the J call TRBJ1-6; D might be TRBD1 (5 bases). The CDR3 DNA reads as TGTGCCACCCGAGTGACAGAGGACGAATCACCCCTCCACTTT. It yields the protein CATRVTEDESPLHF. Looking up the rest from reference TRBV2 and TRBJ1-6 gives the full variable domain: EPEVTQTPSHQVTQMGQEVILRCVPISNHLYFYWYRQILGQKVEFLVSFYNNEISEKSEIFDDQFSVERPDGSNFTLKIRSTKLEDSAMYFCATRVTEDESPLHFGNGTRLTVT.